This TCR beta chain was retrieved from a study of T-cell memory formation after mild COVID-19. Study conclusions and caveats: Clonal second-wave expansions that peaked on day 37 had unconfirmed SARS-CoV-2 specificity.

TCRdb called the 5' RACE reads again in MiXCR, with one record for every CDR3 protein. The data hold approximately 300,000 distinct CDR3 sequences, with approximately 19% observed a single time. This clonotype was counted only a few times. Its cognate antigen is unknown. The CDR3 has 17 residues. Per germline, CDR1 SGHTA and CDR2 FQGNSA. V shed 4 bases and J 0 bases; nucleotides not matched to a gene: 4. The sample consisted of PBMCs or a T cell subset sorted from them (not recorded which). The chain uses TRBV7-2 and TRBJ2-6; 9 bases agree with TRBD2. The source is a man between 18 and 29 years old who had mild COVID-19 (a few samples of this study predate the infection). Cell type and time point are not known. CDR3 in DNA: TGTGCCAGCAGCTCCCAGCGGGGGGCCTCTGGGGCCAACGTCCTGACTTTC. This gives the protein CASSSQRGASGANVLTF.